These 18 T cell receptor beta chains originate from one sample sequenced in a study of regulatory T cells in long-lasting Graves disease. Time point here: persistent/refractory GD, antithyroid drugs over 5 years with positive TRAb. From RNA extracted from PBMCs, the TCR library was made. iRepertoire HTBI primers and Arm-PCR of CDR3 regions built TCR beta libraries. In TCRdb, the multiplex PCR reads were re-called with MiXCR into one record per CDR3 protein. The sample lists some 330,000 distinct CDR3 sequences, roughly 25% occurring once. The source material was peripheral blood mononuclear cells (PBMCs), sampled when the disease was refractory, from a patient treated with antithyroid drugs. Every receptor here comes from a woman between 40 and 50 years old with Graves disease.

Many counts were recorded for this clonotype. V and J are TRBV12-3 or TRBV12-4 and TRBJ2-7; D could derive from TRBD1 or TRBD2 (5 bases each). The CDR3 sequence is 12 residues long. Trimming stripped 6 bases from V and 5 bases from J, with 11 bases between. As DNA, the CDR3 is TGTGCCAGCAGCGGGGCAATTAACGAGCAGTACTTC. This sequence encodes CASSGAINEQYF.

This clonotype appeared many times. This CDR3 reads CSAPLGRLRETQYF. The CDR3 DNA reads TGCAGTGCTCCATTGGGACGTCTGAGAGAGACCCAGTACTTC. J is TRBJ2-5 and V is TRBV20-1; TRBD1 or TRBD2 may be the D gene (5 bases each). This CDR3 region has 14 residues. V lost 5 bases and J 4 bases, leaving 17 bases between the germline ends. Germline V lookup: CDR1 DFQATT, CDR2 SNEGSKA (reference sequence).

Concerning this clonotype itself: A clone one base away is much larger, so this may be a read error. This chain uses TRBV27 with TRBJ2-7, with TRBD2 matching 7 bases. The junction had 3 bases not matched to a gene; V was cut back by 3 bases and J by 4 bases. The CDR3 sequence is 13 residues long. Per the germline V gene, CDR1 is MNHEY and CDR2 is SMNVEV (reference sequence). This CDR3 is CASSFNGGYEQYF. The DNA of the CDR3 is TGTGCCAGCAGTTTCAACGGGGGGTACGAGCAGTACTTC.

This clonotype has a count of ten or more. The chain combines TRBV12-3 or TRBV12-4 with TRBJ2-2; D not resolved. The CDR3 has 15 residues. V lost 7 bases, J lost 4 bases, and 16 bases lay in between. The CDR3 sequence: CASTSRGDGTGELFF. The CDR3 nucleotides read TGTGCCAGCACCTCGCGAGGAGACGGCACCGGGGAGCTGTTTTTT.

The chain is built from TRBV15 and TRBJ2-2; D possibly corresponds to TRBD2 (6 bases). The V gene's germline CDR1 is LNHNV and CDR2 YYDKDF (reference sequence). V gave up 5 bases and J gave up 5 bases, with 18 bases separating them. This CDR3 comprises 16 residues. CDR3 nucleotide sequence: TGTGCCACCAGCCGAGGGACCCTACGGGGGACCGGGGAGCTGTTTTTT. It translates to CATSRGTLRGTGELFF.

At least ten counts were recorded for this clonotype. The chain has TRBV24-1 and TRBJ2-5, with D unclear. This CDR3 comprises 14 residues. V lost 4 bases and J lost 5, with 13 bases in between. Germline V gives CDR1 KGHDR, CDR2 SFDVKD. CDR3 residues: CATSDSFLSETQYF. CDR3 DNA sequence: TGTGCCACCAGTGACTCATTCCTATCGGAGACCCAGTACTTC.

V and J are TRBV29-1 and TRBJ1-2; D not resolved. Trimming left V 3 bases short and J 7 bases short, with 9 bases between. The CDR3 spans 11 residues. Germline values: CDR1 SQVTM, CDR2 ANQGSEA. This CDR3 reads CSVEDGSGYTF. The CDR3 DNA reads TGCAGCGTTGAGGATGGGTCTGGCTACACCTTC. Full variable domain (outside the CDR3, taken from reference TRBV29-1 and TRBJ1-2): SAVISQKPSRDICQRGTSLTIQCQVDSQVTMMFWYRQQPGQSLTLIATANQGSEATYESGFVIDKFPISRPNLTFSTLTVSNMSPEDSSIYLCSVEDGSGYTFGSGTRLTVV.

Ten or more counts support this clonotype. The CDR3 sequence is CASSYSKASGSPQQETQYF. CDR3 in DNA: TGTGCCAGCAGTTACTCGAAGGCTAGCGGGAGTCCCCAGCAAGAGACCCAGTACTTC. The V and J genes are TRBV6-9 and TRBJ2-5, with 10 bases matching TRBD2. Germline V gene data show CDR1 as MNHGY and CDR2 as SVAAGI. The junction had 15 bases not matched to a gene; V was cut back by 3 bases and J by 2 bases. The CDR3 spans 19 residues.

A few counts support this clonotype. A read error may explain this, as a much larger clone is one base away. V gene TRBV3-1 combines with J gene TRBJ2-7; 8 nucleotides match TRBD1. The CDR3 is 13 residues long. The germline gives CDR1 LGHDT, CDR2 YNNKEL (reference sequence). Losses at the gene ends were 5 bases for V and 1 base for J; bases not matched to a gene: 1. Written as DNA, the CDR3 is TGTGCCAGCAGCGGGGACAGGTCCTACGAGCAGTACTTC. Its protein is CASSGDRSYEQYF.

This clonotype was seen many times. In DNA form, the CDR3 reads TGTGCCAGCAGCCCAGACAGTAACTATGGCTACACCTTC. It translates to CASSPDSNYGYTF. This chain joins TRBV7-2 and TRBJ1-2; D possibly corresponds to TRBD1 (5 bases). Germline V CDR1 and CDR2: SGHTA, FQGNSA. The CDR3 extends over 13 amino acids. The germline V and J ends were trimmed by 5 bases and 1 base, with 8 bases remaining between them.

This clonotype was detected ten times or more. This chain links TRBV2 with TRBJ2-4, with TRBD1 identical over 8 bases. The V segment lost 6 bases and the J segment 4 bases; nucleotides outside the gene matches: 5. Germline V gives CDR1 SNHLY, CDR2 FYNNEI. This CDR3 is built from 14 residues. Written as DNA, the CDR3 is TGTGCCAGCAGAGGACAGGGTTTGAAAAACATTCAGTACTTC. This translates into CASRGQGLKNIQYF. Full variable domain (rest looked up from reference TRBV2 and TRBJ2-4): EPEVTQTPSHQVTQMGQEVILRCVPISNHLYFYWYRQILGQKVEFLVSFYNNEISEKSEIFDDQFSVERPDGSNFTLKIRSTKLEDSAMYFCASRGQGLKNIQYFGAGTRLSVL.

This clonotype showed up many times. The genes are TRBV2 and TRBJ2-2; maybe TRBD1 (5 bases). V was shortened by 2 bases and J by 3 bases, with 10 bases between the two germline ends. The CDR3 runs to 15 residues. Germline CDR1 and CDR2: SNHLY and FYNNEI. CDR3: CASSELRGDTGELFF. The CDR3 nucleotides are TGTGCCAGCAGTGAACTAAGGGGCGACACCGGGGAGCTGTTTTTT.

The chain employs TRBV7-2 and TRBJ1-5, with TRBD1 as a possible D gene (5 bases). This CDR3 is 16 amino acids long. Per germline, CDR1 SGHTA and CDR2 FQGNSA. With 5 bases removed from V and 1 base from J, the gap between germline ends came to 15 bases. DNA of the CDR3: TGTGCCAGCAGCCGGGGGGGGGGGAAGAGCAATCAGCCCCAGCATTTT. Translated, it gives CASSRGGGKSNQPQHF. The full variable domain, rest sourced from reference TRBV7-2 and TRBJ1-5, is GAGVSQSPSNKVTEKGKDVELRCDPISGHTALYWYRQSLGQGLEFLIYFQGNSAPDKSGLPSDRFSAERTGGSVSTLTIQRTQQEDSAVYLCASSRGGGKSNQPQHFGDGTRLSIL.

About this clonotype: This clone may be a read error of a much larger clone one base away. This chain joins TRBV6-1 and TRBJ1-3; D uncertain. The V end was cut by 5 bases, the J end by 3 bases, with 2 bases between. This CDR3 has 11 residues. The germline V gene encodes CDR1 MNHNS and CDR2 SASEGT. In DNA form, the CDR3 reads TGTGCCAGCAGTCATGGAAACACCATATATTTT. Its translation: CASSHGNTIYF.

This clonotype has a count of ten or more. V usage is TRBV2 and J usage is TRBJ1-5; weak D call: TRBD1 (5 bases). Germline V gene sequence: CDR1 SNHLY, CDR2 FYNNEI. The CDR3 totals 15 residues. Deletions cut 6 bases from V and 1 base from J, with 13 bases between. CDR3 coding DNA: TGTGCCAGCAGGGGGGGGGGTTTGAGCAATCAGCCCCAGCATTTT. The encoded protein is CASRGGGLSNQPQHF.

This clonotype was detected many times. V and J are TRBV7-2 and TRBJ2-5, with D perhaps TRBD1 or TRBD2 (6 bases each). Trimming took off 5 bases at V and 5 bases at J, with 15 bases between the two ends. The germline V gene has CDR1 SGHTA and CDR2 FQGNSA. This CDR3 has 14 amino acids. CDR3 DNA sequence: TGTGCCAGCAGCAAAGGGGGGCAGAAGGAGACCCAGTACTTC. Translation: CASSKGGQKETQYF.

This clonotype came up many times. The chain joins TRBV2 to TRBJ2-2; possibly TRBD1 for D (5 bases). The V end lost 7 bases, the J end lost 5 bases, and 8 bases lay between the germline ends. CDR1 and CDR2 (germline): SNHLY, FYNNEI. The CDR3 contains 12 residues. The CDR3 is CASKGWTGELFF. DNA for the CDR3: TGTGCCAGCAAGGGGTGGACCGGGGAGCTGTTTTTT.

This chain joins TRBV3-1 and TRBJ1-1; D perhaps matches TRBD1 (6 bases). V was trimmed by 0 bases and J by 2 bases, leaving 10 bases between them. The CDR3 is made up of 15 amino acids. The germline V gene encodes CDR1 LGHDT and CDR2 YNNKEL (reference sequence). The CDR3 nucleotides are TGTGCCAGCAGCCAAGAAGGGGGTTTTAACACTGAAGCTTTCTTT. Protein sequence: CASSQEGGFNTEAFF.